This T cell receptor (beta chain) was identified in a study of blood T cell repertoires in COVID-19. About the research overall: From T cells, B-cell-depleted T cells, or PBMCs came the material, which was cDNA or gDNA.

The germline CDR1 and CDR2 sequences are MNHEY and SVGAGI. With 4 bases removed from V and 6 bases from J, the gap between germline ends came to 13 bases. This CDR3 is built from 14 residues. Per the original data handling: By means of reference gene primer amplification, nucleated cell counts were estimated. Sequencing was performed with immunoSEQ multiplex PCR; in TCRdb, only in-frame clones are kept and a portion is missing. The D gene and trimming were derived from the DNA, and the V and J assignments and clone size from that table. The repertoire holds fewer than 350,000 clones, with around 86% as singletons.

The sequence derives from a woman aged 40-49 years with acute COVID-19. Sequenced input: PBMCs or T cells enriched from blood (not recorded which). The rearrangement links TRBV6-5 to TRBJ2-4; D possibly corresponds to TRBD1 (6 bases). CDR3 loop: CASSSPGTINIQYF. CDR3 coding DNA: TGTGCCAGCAGTTCGCCCGGGACAATAAACATTCAGTACTTC.